This TCR beta chain was documented in a study of blood T cell repertoires in COVID-19. Study context: Sites in the United States, Italy and Spain provided acute and convalescent COVID-19 samples. PBMCs, B-cell-depleted T cells, or T cells were the source of the cDNA or gDNA that made up the material.

The length of the CDR3 is 16 residues. V lost 1 base to trimming and J lost 13 bases; unmatched junction nucleotides: 12. Germline V gene data show CDR1 as MNHEY and CDR2 as SVGEGT. In the authors' methods: Reference gene primer amplification in the assay estimated nucleated cell counts. The data were produced by immunoSEQ multiplex PCR, yet TCRdb's version contains in-frame clones alone and is incomplete. V, J and clone size were drawn from that table, and D and trimming were deduced from the DNA. The table records roughly 230,000 clones, 65% to 90% of them present only once. This chain connects TRBV6-2 or TRBV6-3 to TRBJ1-3, with TRBD1 matching 11 bases. This receptor was obtained from a woman between 45 and 65 years old with acute or convalescent COVID-19. The sequenced sample consisted of peripheral blood. The CDR3 DNA sequence: TGTGCCAGCAGTTACTACGGACAGGGGGCAGCTCGGTATATATATTTT. Amino acids: CASSYYGQGAARYIYF.